Below, 24 T cell receptor beta chains from the same sample are listed, as sequenced in a study of T cells after yellow fever vaccination. TCRdb re-called the 5' RACE reads through MiXCR, storing one row per CDR3 protein. The sample gives about 240,000 distinct CDR3 sequences, approximately 3.8% of which show up once; about a fifth is in the top ten. The material was PBMCs, obtained 15 days after the yellow fever booster vaccination. These receptors originate from a man aged 18 to 29 who received the YFV17D yellow fever vaccine.

This clonotype was counted at least ten times. This chain joins TRBV27 and TRBJ1-6; D might be TRBD1 (6 bases). The V gene lost 3 bases and the J gene lost 10 bases, with 13 bases spanning the gap. The CDR3 loop spans 14 amino acids. The germline V gene encodes CDR1 MNHEY and CDR2 SMNVEV (reference sequence). The CDR3 protein is CASSFQGQGSPLHF. The DNA of the CDR3 is TGTGCCAGCAGTTTCCAGGGGCAGGGATCACCCCTCCACTTT.

Concerning this clonotype itself: This clone may be a read error of a much larger clone one base away. The V gene is TRBV7-9, the J gene TRBJ1-1; a weak D match, TRBD1 (6 bases). Germline CDR1 reads SEHNR; CDR2 reads FQNEAQ (reference sequence). This CDR3 has 15 residues. The CDR3 region is CASSQPTGPNTEALF. As DNA, the CDR3 is TGTGCCAGCAGCCAACCTACAGGGCCGAACACTGAAGCTCTCTTT.

This clonotype was seen at least ten times. The genes are TRBV27 and TRBJ2-5; D might be TRBD1 (5 bases). The CDR3 runs 15 residues. Germline lookup yields CDR1 MNHEY and CDR2 SMNVEV (reference sequence). The germline V and J ends were trimmed by 3 bases and 2 bases, with 13 bases remaining between them. CDR3 sequence: CASSFGQGQQETQYF. CDR3 DNA sequence: TGTGCCAGCAGTTTCGGCCAGGGCCAACAAGAGACCCAGTACTTC.

In its sample, this clonotype was seen many times. This sequence joins TRBV25-1 and TRBJ2-1, with TRBD2 identical over 12 bases. This CDR3 has 17 amino acids. Losses at the gene ends were 2 bases for V and 9 bases for J; bases not matched to a gene: 11. The germline V gene has CDR1 MGHDK and CDR2 SYGVNS. For the CDR3, the DNA is TGTGCCAGCAGTGAACTTCCTTCTAGCGGGGGGGCCGGTGAGCAGTTCTTC. As protein: CASSELPSSGGAGEQFF.

This clonotype came up many times. The chain uses TRBV4-2 and TRBJ1-2, with TRBD1 as a possible D gene (5 bases). The CDR3 consists of 17 residues. Germline V gene sequence: CDR1 LGHNA, CDR2 YNFKEQ. V was cut by 5 bases and J by 2 bases, with 21 bases left in between. The DNA of the CDR3 is TGTGCCAGCAGCAAAGCGCCCGAAGGGGTCCTGAACTATGGCTACACCTTC. Protein: CASSKAPEGVLNYGYTF.

This clonotype occurred many times. The J gene is TRBJ2-5, the V gene TRBV20-1; 11 nucleotides align to TRBD2. V was pared by 4 bases and J by 2 bases, with 3 bases of the junction left unmatched. Germline V lookup: CDR1 DFQATT, CDR2 SNEGSKA (reference sequence). This CDR3 region has 14 residues. CDR3 loop: CSATRTSGQETQYF. The CDR3 DNA sequence: TGCAGTGCTACCCGGACTAGCGGGCAAGAGACCCAGTACTTC.

Ten or more counts support this clonotype. The V and J genes are TRBV2 and TRBJ1-2; no clear D gene. V lost 6 bases, J lost 7 bases, and 12 bases lay in between. This CDR3 is built from 12 residues. From germline, CDR1 is SNHLY and CDR2 FYNNEI. CDR3 DNA: TGTGCCAGCAGCCCACTAGCGGCTGGCTACACCTTC. This translates into CASSPLAAGYTF.

This clonotype was seen at least ten times. The rearrangement joins TRBV10-3 to TRBJ2-3, with TRBD2 matching over 10 bases. This CDR3 has 18 amino acids. Per the germline V gene, CDR1 is ENHRY and CDR2 is SYGVKD. J was trimmed by 0 bases and V by 0 bases; bases with no gene match: 6. CDR3 nucleotides: TGTGCCATCAGTGAGTCGAGGACTAGCGGCTCTAGCACAGATACGCAGTATTTT. Translated, it gives CAISESRTSGSSTDTQYF.

Only a few counts were recorded for this clonotype. The CDR3 DNA reads TGTGCCAGCAGCTTAGTCACCTCTGGAAACACCATATATTTT. It encodes CASSLVTSGNTIYF. This chain joins TRBV7-2 and TRBJ1-3; D is undetermined. Germline lookup yields CDR1 SGHTA and CDR2 FQGNSA. The CDR3 runs to 14 residues. V was shortened by 1 base and J by 0 bases, with 4 bases between the two germline ends. Supplemented by reference TRBV7-2 and TRBJ1-3, the full variable domain reads GAGVSQSPSNKVTEKGKDVELRCDPISGHTALYWYRQSLGQGLEFLIYFQGNSAPDKSGLPSDRFSAERTGGSVSTLTIQRTQQEDSAVYLCASSLVTSGNTIYFGEGSWLTVV.

This clonotype was observed at least ten times. This rearrangement joins TRBV5-6 to TRBJ2-5; D possibly corresponds to TRBD2 (7 bases). Germline CDR1 reads SGHDT; CDR2 reads YYEEEE. V was cut by 3 bases and J by 5 bases, with 14 bases left in between. The CDR3 spans 14 residues. CDR3 DNA: TGTGCCAGCAGCTGGGGGGCGGGAGTCGAGACCCAGTACTTC. As protein: CASSWGAGVETQYF.

A few counts support this clonotype. This chain uses TRBV5-4 with TRBJ2-1; D may be TRBD2 (6 bases). This CDR3 comprises 19 residues. CDR1 SGHNT and CDR2 YYREEE come from the germline V gene (reference sequence). V was shortened by 0 bases and J by 0 bases, with 19 bases between the two germline ends. This chain's CDR3 is CASSLVMGGQSSSYNEQFF. As DNA, the CDR3 is TGTGCCAGCAGCTTGGTGATGGGGGGTCAATCGAGCTCCTACAATGAGCAGTTCTTC.

This clonotype showed up many times. The rearrangement links TRBV5-1 to TRBJ2-2, with TRBD1 matching over 7 bases. CDR3 length equals 16 residues. CDR1 and CDR2 (germline): SGHRS, YFSETQ. The trim removed 2 bases at V and 4 bases at J, leaving 8 bases unmatched. CDR3 amino acids: CASSLGRAGGTGELFF. DNA of the CDR3: TGCGCCAGCAGCTTAGGTCGAGCAGGGGGCACCGGGGAGCTGTTTTTT.

This clonotype has a count of ten or more. This chain joins TRBV29-1 and TRBJ1-4, with a tentative D call TRBD1 (6 bases). The CDR3 consists of 14 residues. Trimming left V 7 bases short and J 2 bases short, with 14 bases between. The germline CDR1 and CDR2 sequences are SQVTM and ANQGSEA. Here the CDR3 reads CSGTLQGTNEKLFF. The CDR3 nucleotides are TGCAGCGGTACCCTGCAGGGGACTAATGAAAAACTGTTTTTT.

This clonotype was recorded many times. The chain uses TRBV4-3 and TRBJ2-4, with a weak D call TRBD2 (7 bases). Germline V gene lookup returns CDR1 LGHNA and CDR2 YSLEER. CDR3 length equals 15 residues. Trimming stripped 0 bases from V and 7 bases from J, with 13 bases between. The CDR3 region has the DNA TGCGCCAGCAGCCAAGAGGGGGGGCTGGGGAACATTCAGTACTTC. It is translated as CASSQEGGLGNIQYF.

This clonotype was seen ten or more times. V and J are TRBV7-9 and TRBJ1-6; D gene uncertain. Between the trimmed V and J ends, which lost 1 base and 3 bases, there was a span of 4 bases. The CDR3 is 14 amino acids. Germline CDR1 is SEHNR and CDR2 is FQNEAQ (reference sequence). The chain's CDR3 is CASSLGFYNSPLHF. CDR3 nucleotides: TGTGCCAGCAGCTTAGGGTTCTATAATTCACCCCTCCACTTT.

This clonotype has ten or more counts. V gene TRBV6-5 combines with J gene TRBJ2-3; D perhaps matches TRBD1 (6 bases). The CDR3 contains 15 residues. Trimming removed 2 bases at V and 6 bases at J, with 15 bases between. The V gene's germline CDR1 is MNHEY and CDR2 SVGAGI. The CDR3 DNA follows: TGTGCCAGCAGTTACCAGGGCAGGGGCGACGATACGCAGTATTTT. It yields the protein CASSYQGRGDDTQYF.

This clonotype was recorded many times. This rearrangement joins TRBV5-1 to TRBJ2-4; weak D call: TRBD1 (5 bases). The CDR3 runs 17 residues. Trimming left V 4 bases short and J 1 base short, with 18 bases between. The germline V gene encodes CDR1 SGHRS and CDR2 YFSETQ. CDR3 residues: CASSLTPQGKAKNIQYF. The CDR3 coding sequence is TGCGCCAGCAGCCTCACCCCTCAGGGTAAGGCCAAAAACATTCAGTACTTC.

This clonotype was counted at least ten times. The chain joins TRBV4-1 to TRBJ1-2; TRBD1 matches at 7 bases. Germline V lookup: CDR1 MGHRA, CDR2 YSYEKL. V was pared by 6 bases and J by 0 bases, with 10 bases of the junction left unmatched. This CDR3 spans 16 amino acids. This CDR3 reads CASRIPGQQANYGYTF. The CDR3 bases are TGCGCCAGCAGAATACCGGGACAGCAAGCTAACTATGGCTACACCTTC.

At least ten counts were recorded for this clonotype. This rearrangement joins TRBV3-1 to TRBJ1-2, with D perhaps matching TRBD1 (5 bases). The V end lost 7 bases, the J end lost 8 bases, and 14 bases lay between the germline ends. Germline V gene sequence: CDR1 LGHDT, CDR2 YNNKEL (reference sequence). This CDR3 has 12 residues. CDR3 in amino acids: CASNGVGGGYTF. The CDR3 bases are TGTGCCAGCAATGGGGTCGGGGGAGGCTACACCTTC.

This clonotype showed up many times. J is TRBJ1-6 and V is TRBV7-2, with D possibly matching TRBD1 (5 bases). The length of the CDR3 is 14 residues. Trimming removed 3 bases from V and 6 bases from J, with 9 bases in between. Germline V CDR1 and CDR2: SGHTA, FQGNSA. CDR3 residues: CASSLGLSNSPLHF. CDR3 DNA: TGTGCCAGCAGCTTGGGACTGTCTAATTCACCCCTCCACTTT.

At least ten counts were recorded for this clonotype. The chain has TRBV7-7 and TRBJ2-1; D is perhaps TRBD2 (5 bases). V was trimmed by 1 base and J by 8 bases, leaving 9 bases between them. The germline gives CDR1 SSHAT, CDR2 FNYEAQ (reference sequence). The CDR3 contains 13 residues. The CDR3 reads CASSLDGVDEQFF. The CDR3 DNA is TGTGCCAGCAGCTTAGACGGGGTGGATGAGCAGTTCTTC.

This clonotype appeared many times. The chain carries TRBV12-3 or TRBV12-4 and TRBJ1-2; D unresolved. The CDR3 is 12 residues long. The V gene lost 3 bases and the J gene lost 8 bases, with 10 bases spanning the gap. Written as DNA, the CDR3 is TGTGCCAGCAGTTTTACATTGGGAGGCTACACCTTC. It specifies CASSFTLGGYTF.

In this sample, this clonotype turned up many times. This chain connects TRBV7-9 to TRBJ1-1; D is undetermined. Per germline, CDR1 SEHNR and CDR2 FQNEAQ (reference sequence). The CDR3 has 15 amino acids. Trimming shortened V by 1 base and J by 4 bases, and 13 bases separated the two germline ends. The CDR3 sequence: CASSLEGGPGTEAFF. The CDR3 bases are TGTGCCAGCAGCTTAGAGGGAGGGCCGGGCACTGAAGCTTTCTTT. The whole variable domain, remainder taken from reference TRBV7-9 and TRBJ1-1, is DTGVSQNPRHKITKRGQNVTFRCDPISEHNRLYWYRQTLGQGPEFLTYFQNEAQLEKSRLLSDRFSAERPKGSFSTLEIQRTEQGDSAMYLCASSLEGGPGTEAFFGQGTRLTVV.

This clonotype has ten or more counts. V usage is TRBV3-1 and J usage is TRBJ1-2; D gene unclear. Germline CDR1 is LGHDT and CDR2 is YNNKEL (reference sequence). CDR3 length: 13 residues. V lost 4 bases and J lost 8, with 14 bases in between. Here the CDR3 reads CASSRFSGDGYTF. The CDR3 nucleotides read TGTGCCAGCAGCCGATTTTCGGGCGACGGCTACACCTTC.